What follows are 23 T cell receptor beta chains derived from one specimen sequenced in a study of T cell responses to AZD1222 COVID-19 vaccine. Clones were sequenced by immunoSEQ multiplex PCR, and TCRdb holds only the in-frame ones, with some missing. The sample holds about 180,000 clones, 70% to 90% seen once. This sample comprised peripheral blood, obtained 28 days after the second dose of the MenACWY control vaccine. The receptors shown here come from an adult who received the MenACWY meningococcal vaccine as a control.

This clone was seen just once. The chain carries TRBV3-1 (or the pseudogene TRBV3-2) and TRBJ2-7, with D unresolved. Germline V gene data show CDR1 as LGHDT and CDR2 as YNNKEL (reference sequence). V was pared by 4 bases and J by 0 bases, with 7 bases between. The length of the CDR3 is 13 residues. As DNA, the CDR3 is TGTGCCAGCAGCCCTCCCCCCTCCTACGAGCAGTACTTC. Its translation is CASSPPPSYEQYF.

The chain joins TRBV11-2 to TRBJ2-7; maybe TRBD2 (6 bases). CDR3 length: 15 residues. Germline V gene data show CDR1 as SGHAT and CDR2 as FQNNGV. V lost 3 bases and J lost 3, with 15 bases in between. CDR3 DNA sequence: TGTGCCAGCAGCTTCTCGACGGGAGTCCTCTACGAGCAGTACTTC. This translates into CASSFSTGVLYEQYF.

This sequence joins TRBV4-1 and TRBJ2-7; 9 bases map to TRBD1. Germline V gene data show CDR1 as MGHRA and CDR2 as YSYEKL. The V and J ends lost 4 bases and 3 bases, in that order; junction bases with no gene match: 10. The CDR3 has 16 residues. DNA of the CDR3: TGCGCCAGCAGCCTACGAACCACAGGGGGCAACTACGAGCAGTACTTC. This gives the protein CASSLRTTGGNYEQYF.

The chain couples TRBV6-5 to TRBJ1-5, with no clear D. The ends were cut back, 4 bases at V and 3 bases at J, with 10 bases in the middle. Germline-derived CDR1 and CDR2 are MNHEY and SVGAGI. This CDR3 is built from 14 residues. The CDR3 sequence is CASSLREANQPQHF. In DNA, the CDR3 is TGTGCCAGCAGTTTGCGAGAGGCCAATCAGCCCCAGCATTTT.

CDR3 sequence: CASSLTRYGEQFF. CDR3 DNA: TGTGCCAGCAGCCTCACCCGGTACGGTGAGCAGTTCTTC. The chain couples TRBV5-6 to TRBJ2-1, with D unresolved. The germline V and J ends were trimmed by 4 bases and 9 bases, with 14 bases remaining between them. There are 13 residues in the CDR3. Per the germline V gene, CDR1 is SGHDT and CDR2 is YYEEEE.

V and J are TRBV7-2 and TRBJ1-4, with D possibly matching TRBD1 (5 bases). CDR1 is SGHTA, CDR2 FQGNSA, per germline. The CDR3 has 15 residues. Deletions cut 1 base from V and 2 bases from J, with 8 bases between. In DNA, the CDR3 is TGTGCCAGCAGCTTAGTTGGGACTACTAATGAAAAACTGTTTTTT. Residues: CASSLVGTTNEKLFF.

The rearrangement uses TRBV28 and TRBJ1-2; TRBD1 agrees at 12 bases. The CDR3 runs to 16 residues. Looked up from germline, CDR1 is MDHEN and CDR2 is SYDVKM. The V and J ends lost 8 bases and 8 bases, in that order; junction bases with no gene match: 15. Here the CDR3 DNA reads TGTGCCAGCGAAGGGGGGACAGGGGGCATTCGGAACGGCTACACCTTC. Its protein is CASEGGTGGIRNGYTF.

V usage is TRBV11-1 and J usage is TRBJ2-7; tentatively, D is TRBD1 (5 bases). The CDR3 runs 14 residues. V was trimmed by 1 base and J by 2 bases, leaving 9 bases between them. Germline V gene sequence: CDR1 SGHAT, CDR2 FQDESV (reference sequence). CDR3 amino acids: CASSLGGSPYEQYF. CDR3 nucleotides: TGTGCCAGCAGCTTAGGGGGCAGCCCCTACGAGCAGTACTTC.

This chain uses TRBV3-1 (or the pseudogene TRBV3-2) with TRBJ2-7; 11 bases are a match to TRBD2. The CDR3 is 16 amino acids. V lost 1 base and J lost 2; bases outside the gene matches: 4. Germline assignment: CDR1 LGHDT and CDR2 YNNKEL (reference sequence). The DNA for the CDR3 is TGTGCCAGCAGCCAAGCGACTAGCGGGAAAGCCTACGAGCAGTACTTC. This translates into CASSQATSGKAYEQYF.

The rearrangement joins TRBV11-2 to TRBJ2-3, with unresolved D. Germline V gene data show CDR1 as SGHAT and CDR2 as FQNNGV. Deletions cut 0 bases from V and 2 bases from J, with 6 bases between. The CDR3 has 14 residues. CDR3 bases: TGTGCCAGCAGCTTAGACCGAGCCACAGATACGCAGTATTTT. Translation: CASSLDRATDTQYF.

CDR3 sequence: CASSIDRLVRERDTQYF. DNA for the CDR3: TGTGCCAGTAGTATAGATCGTTTGGTCAGGGAGAGAGATACGCAGTATTTT. The J gene is TRBJ2-3, the V gene TRBV19; TRBD1 or TRBD2 may be the D gene (5 bases each). The CDR3 sequence is 17 residues long. Germline CDR1 and CDR2: LNHDA and SQIVND (reference sequence). V was pared by 0 bases and J by 5 bases, with 18 bases between. The full variable domain, with the rest looked up from reference TRBV19 and TRBJ2-3, is DGGITQSPKYLFRKEGQNVTLSCEQNLNHDAMYWYRQDPGQGLRLIYYSQIVNDFQKGDIAEGYSVSREKKESFPLTVTSAQKNPTAFYLCASSIDRLVRERDTQYFGPGTRLTVL.

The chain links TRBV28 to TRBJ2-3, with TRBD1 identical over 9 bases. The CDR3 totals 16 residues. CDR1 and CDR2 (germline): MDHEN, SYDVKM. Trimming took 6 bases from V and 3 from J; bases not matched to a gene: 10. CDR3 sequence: CASRPGGQGLTDTQYF. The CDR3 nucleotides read TGTGCCAGCAGACCCGGAGGACAGGGGTTGACAGATACGCAGTATTTT.

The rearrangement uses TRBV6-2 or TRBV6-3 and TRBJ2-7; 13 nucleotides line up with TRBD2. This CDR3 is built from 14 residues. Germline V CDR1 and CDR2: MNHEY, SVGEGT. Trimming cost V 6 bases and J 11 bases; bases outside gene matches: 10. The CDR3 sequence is CASSQPGLAGIEYF. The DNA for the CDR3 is TGTGCCAGCAGCCAACCGGGACTAGCGGGAATCGAGTACTTC.

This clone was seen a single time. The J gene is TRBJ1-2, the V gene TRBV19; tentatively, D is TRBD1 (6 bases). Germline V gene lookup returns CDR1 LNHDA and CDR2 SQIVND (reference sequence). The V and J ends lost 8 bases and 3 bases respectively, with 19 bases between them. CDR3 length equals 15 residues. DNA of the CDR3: TGTGCCAGTCAGGACAGAACTGGATGGTACTATGGCTACACCTTC. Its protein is CASQDRTGWYYGYTF. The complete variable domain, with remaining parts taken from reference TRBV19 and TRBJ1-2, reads DGGITQSPKYLFRKEGQNVTLSCEQNLNHDAMYWYRQDPGQGLRLIYYSQIVNDFQKGDIAEGYSVSREKKESFPLTVTSAQKNPTAFYLCASQDRTGWYYGYTFGSGTRLTVV.

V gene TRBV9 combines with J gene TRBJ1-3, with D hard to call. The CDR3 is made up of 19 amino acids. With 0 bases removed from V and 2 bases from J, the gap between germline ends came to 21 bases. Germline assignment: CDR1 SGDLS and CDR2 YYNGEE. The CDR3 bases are TGTGCCAGCAGCGTAGTGGCCAGCCCAAGGGCCGGCCCTGGAAACACCATATATTTT. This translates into CASSVVASPRAGPGNTIYF.

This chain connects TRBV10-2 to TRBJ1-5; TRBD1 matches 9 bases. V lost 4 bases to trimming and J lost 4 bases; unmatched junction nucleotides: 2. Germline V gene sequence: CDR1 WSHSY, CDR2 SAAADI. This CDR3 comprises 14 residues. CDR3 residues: CASSATGGNQPQHF. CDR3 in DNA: TGCGCCAGCAGTGCGACAGGGGGAAATCAGCCCCAGCATTTT.

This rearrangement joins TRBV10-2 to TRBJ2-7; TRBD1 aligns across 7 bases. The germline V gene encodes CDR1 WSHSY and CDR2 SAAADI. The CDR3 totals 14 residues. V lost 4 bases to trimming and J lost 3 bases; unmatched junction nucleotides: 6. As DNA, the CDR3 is TGCGCCAGCAGTGTAGAGGGGGCCCACTACGAGCAGTACTTC. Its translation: CASSVEGAHYEQYF.

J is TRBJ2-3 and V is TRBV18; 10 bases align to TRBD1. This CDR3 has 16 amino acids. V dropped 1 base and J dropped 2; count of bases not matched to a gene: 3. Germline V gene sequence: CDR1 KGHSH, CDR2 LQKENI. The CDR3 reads CASSPLGTGVTDTQYF. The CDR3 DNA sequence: TGTGCCAGCTCACCACTCGGGACAGGGGTCACAGATACGCAGTATTTT.

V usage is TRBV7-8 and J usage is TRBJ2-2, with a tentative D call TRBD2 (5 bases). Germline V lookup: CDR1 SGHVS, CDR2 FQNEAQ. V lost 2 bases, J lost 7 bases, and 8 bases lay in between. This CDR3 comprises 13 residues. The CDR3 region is CASSLMGDGELFF. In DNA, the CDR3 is TGTGCCAGCAGCTTAATGGGAGACGGGGAGCTGTTTTTT.

CDR3 DNA sequence: TGCGCCAGCAGCCGGTTGTCCGGAACTAATGAAAAACTGTTTTTT. Amino acids: CASSRLSGTNEKLFF. V gene TRBV5-1 combines with J gene TRBJ1-4; D unclear. Trimming stripped 4 bases from V and 1 base from J, with 11 bases between. This CDR3 comprises 15 residues. Germline assignment: CDR1 SGHRS and CDR2 YFSETQ.

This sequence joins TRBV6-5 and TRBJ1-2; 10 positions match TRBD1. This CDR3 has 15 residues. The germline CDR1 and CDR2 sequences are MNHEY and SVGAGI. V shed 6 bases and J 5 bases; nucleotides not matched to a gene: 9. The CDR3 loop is CASSPEGQGLYGYTF. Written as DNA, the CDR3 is TGTGCCAGCAGCCCCGAGGGACAGGGGTTATATGGCTACACCTTC.

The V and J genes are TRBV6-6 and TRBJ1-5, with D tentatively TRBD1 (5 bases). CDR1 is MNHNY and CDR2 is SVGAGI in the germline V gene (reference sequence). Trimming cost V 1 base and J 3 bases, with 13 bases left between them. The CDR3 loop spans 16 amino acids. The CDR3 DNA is TGTGCCAGCAGTTACTTAAGGGGTATGAACAATCAGCCCCAGCATTTT. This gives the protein CASSYLRGMNNQPQHF.

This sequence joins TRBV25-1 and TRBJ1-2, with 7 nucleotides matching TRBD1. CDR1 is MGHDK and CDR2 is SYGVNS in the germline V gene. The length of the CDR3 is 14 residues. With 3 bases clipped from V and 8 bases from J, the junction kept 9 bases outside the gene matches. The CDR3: CASSDPYRGWGYTF. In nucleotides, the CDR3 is TGTGCCAGCAGTGACCCCTACAGGGGATGGGGCTACACCTTC.